The text below deals with one T cell receptor beta chain. As handled by the study authors: Amplification of reference gene primers was used by the study to estimate nucleated cell counts. Clones were sequenced by immunoSEQ multiplex PCR, and TCRdb holds only the in-frame ones, with some missing. The V and J calls and clone size are taken from that table; D and trimming were inferred from the DNA. The repertoire holds a few hundred thousand clones, roughly 88% seen once, with 1.5% to 2% in the top ten. Participant age was roughly 18 to 95 years, and participants resided in fewer than 30 US areas. This sample is part of a study of blood T cell repertoires in COVID-19. The TCR was taken from a woman between 35 and 50 years old who had recovered from COVID-19. The sequencing sample was made of PBMCs or T cells enriched from blood (not recorded which).

Here the CDR3 reads CASSPGGGQGDGYTF. DNA of the CDR3: TGTGCCAGCAGCCCCGGAGGGGGACAGGGTGATGGCTACACCTTC. The chain is built from TRBV14 and TRBJ1-2; 9 nucleotides match TRBD1. From germline, CDR1 is SGHDN and CDR2 FVKESK. CDR3 length: 15 amino acids. The V gene end was trimmed by 4 bases and the J gene end by 6 bases; junction bases not matched to a gene: 9.